This T cell receptor beta chain was captured by sequencing in a study of blood T cell repertoires in COVID-19. Study summary: Samples taken during acute and convalescent COVID-19 were collected in the United States, Italy and Spain. Sample material is recorded as cDNA or gDNA derived from T cells, B-cell-depleted T cells, or PBMCs.

Germline assignment: CDR1 MGHDK and CDR2 SYGVNS. J gave up 6 bases and V 5 bases, and 6 bases lay outside the gene matches. The CDR3 spans 15 residues. TCRdb's table, derived via immunoSEQ multiplex PCR, lists solely in-frame clones and lacks some. The table has 100,000 to 150,000 clones, approximately 83% seen once; the top ten hold around a tenth. The receptor comes from a middle-aged man with active or convalescent COVID-19. This sequence joins TRBV25-1 and TRBJ2-2; 10 bases fit TRBD1. The sample was peripheral blood. CDR3 in amino acids: CASSTTDRGSGELFF. The CDR3 DNA is TGTGCCAGCAGTACCACGGACAGGGGGTCCGGGGAGCTGTTTTTT.